The clone carrying this TCR beta chain was picked up a small number of times. Its antigen is undetermined. Sequence at one end of the junction differs from germline and may be a read error. CDR3 size: 15 residues. CDR1 is SSHAT and CDR2 is FNYEAQ in the germline V gene (reference sequence). This sample was taken from a study of blood T cells in healthy people across ages. Study-wide points: As age increased, TCR beta diversity per million T cells fell in a roughly linear fashion.

A sample-barcoded 5' primer and a J-beta primer mix were used in a second PCR of roughly 6 to 11 cycles. One entry per CDR3 protein results from TCRdb running MiXCR on the 5' RACE reads. The data show roughly 500,000 distinct CDR3 sequences, more than 20% seen once. The data were also submitted as part of a second study, on T cells of mothers and their children. As that study records: Donors were a few healthy Caucasian mothers and their six children. Related pairs of mothers and children showed slightly higher, non-significant overlap versus unrelated pairs. The analysis detected no persistent microchimeric T cell clones.

The V gene is TRBV7-7, the J gene TRBJ2-5; TRBD2 might be the D (5 bases). Sequencing used blood. This receptor was obtained from a boy between 5 and 17 years old in good health. CDR3 sequence: CASSLSGGFQETQYF. The CDR3 region has the DNA TGTGCTAGCAGCTTGTCGGGCGGGTTCCAAGAGACCCAGTACTTC.